In its sample, the clone carrying this TCR beta chain was seen a few times. Its antigen is currently unknown. Germline V lookup: CDR1 SNHLY, CDR2 FYNNEI. The CDR3 sequence is 14 residues long. V was clipped by 2 bases and J by 6 bases, with 13 bases between them. Produced via immunoSEQ multiplex PCR; TCRdb's table is partial and in-frame only. This sample has 150,000 to 200,000 clones, with over 90% found just once. This record comes from a study of T cell responses to AZD1222 COVID-19 vaccine. Study-wide points: Repertoire sampling occurred only after the peak T cell response. Only six or seven AZD1222 recipients were seropositive at baseline.

The source of this sequence is an adult in good health. The chain joins TRBV2 to TRBJ1-2; no definite D call. Source: peripheral blood, taken on day 0 of AZD1222 vaccination. The CDR3 is CASSEPLNSDGYTF. CDR3 coding DNA: TGTGCCAGCAGTGAACCTCTAAACTCTGATGGCTACACCTTC.